What follows are 15 T cell receptor beta chains derived from one specimen sequenced in a study of cytomegalovirus exposure and HLA in healthy donors. With 60 Vbeta and 13 Jbeta primers, the PCR was carried out. Profiling relied on immunoSEQ multiplex PCR, and the TCRdb table lists in-frame clones only, not all of them. The table lists roughly 97,000 clones, over 75% of them singletons. The sequencing sample was made of PBMCs. The receptors here all came from a man aged 35 to 55 in good health and CMV-seropositive.

The chain combines TRBV13 with TRBJ2-7, with TRBD1 matching 9 bases. Trimming removed 5 bases from V and 7 bases from J; junction bases left unmatched: 9. This CDR3 region has 14 residues. Germline V gene data show CDR1 as PRHDT and CDR2 as FYEKMQ (reference sequence). The DNA for the CDR3 is TGTGCCAGCAGCACTTGGACAGGGGCGGGGGAGCAGTACTTC. Its protein product is CASSTWTGAGEQYF.

The chain links TRBV28 to TRBJ2-2, with D maybe TRBD1 (5 bases). V lost 1 base and J 2 bases, leaving 8 bases between the germline ends. CDR3 size: 15 residues. Germline values: CDR1 MDHEN, CDR2 SYDVKM. This CDR3 reads CASSLLDTNTGELFF. The CDR3 DNA reads TGTGCCAGCAGTTTATTGGACACCAACACCGGGGAGCTGTTTTTT.

The DNA of the CDR3 is TGTGCCAGCTCACCCCAAGGACAGGGACCATCTAGCAATCAGCCCCAGCATTTT. Translated: CASSPQGQGPSSNQPQHF. The chain couples TRBV18 to TRBJ1-5, with 8 bases aligning to TRBD1. The CDR3 is made up of 18 amino acids. Germline V gene sequence: CDR1 KGHSH, CDR2 LQKENI. The J segment lost 0 bases and the V segment lost 3 bases, leaving 10 bases of the junction unmatched.

This chain links TRBV19 with TRBJ1-4; the D is unclear. Germline V gene data show CDR1 as LNHDA and CDR2 as SQIVND (reference sequence). The V gene lost 7 bases and the J gene lost 1 base, with 10 bases spanning the gap. The CDR3 has 14 amino acids. As DNA, the CDR3 is TGTGCCAGTATCCTTTCAGGAACTAATGAAAAACTGTTTTTT. It yields the protein CASILSGTNEKLFF.

The chain recombines TRBV6-5 with TRBJ1-1; D unclear. V lost 5 bases and J lost 0, with 13 bases in between. The CDR3 consists of 15 residues. Germline V gene lookup returns CDR1 MNHEY and CDR2 SVGAGI. Here the CDR3 DNA reads TGTGCCAGCAGTCGCCTACTAAATATGAACACTGAAGCTTTCTTT. It specifies CASSRLLNMNTEAFF.

This clone was observed a handful of times. This chain joins TRBV4-2 and TRBJ1-2; D call uncertain. Trimming took off 0 bases at V and 0 bases at J, with 8 bases between the two ends. The CDR3 contains 15 residues. CDR1 and CDR2 (germline): LGHNA, YNFKEQ. The CDR3 is CASSQDRGANYGYTF. CDR3 bases: TGTGCCAGCAGCCAAGACAGAGGCGCTAACTATGGCTACACCTTC.

The V gene is TRBV19, the J gene TRBJ2-1; no clear D gene. Germline CDR1 LNHDA, CDR2 SQIVND (reference sequence). The CDR3 is made up of 15 amino acids. The V end was cut by 6 bases, the J end by 5 bases, with 17 bases between. The CDR3 here is CASSPSPLGNNEQFF. In DNA, the CDR3 is TGTGCCAGTAGCCCCTCGCCGCTAGGTAACAATGAGCAGTTCTTC.

This clone was picked up a small number of times. The DNA of the CDR3 is TGTGCCAGCAGTTTACGCGGGACAGGGAGGGGAGAGACCCAGTACTTC. Translating gives CASSLRGTGRGETQYF. This sequence joins TRBV28 and TRBJ2-5; 9 nucleotides align to TRBD1. The CDR3 has 16 amino acids. The V and J ends lost 2 bases and 4 bases, in that order; junction bases with no gene match: 8. The germline V gene encodes CDR1 MDHEN and CDR2 SYDVKM.

This chain uses TRBV7-9 with TRBJ2-7; 7 bases line up with TRBD1. V lost 4 bases and J lost 6; bases outside the gene matches: 9. The germline gives CDR1 SEHNR, CDR2 FQNEAQ (reference sequence). CDR3 length: 14 amino acids. CDR3 in amino acids: CASSSTVTGTEQYF. The CDR3 nucleotides read TGTGCCAGCAGCTCAACAGTGACAGGGACCGAGCAGTACTTC.

This clone was seen more than once but under ten times. V and J are TRBV6-1 and TRBJ1-1, with TRBD1 matching 7 bases. CDR3 length: 15 residues. CDR1 and CDR2 (germline): MNHNS, SASEGT. Trimming at V came to 2 bases and at J to 0 bases, leaving 3 bases not matched to a gene. CDR3 sequence (DNA): TGTGCCAGCAGTGAACTAGGGGGCTTGAACACTGAAGCTTTCTTT. It encodes CASSELGGLNTEAFF.

The J gene is TRBJ1-3, the V gene TRBV9, with 7 bases that match TRBD1. Unmatched junction bases numbered 2, after V lost 0 bases and J lost 5 bases. The CDR3 sequence is 14 residues long. CDR1 and CDR2 from the germline V gene are SGDLS and YYNGEE. As DNA, the CDR3 is TGTGCCAGCAGCGTAGAGGGACAGAGAAACACCATATATTTT. It is translated as CASSVEGQRNTIYF. Based on the CDR3 plus reference TRBV9 and TRBJ1-3, the full variable domain is DSGVTQTPKHLITATGQRVTLRCSPRSGDLSVYWYQQSLDQGLQFLIQYYNGEERAKGNILERFSAQQFPDLHSELNLSSLELGDSALYFCASSVEGQRNTIYFGEGSWLTVV.

This sequence joins TRBV30 and TRBJ2-1; possible D gene TRBD2, 5 bases. The germline CDR1 and CDR2 sequences are GTSNPN and SVGIG (reference sequence). Trimming removed 8 bases at V and 6 bases at J, with 17 bases between. CDR3 length: 13 residues. Here the CDR3 DNA reads TGTGCCAGTGAGGGATCGCCCGGCAATGAGCAGTTCTTC. This gives the protein CASEGSPGNEQFF.

Here the CDR3 DNA reads TGTGCCAGCAGCCGGGACAGCAACACCGGGGAGCTGTTTTTT. Residues: CASSRDSNTGELFF. V usage is TRBV2 and J usage is TRBJ2-2; 7 nucleotides match TRBD1. The trim removed 6 bases at V and 2 bases at J, leaving 3 bases unmatched. CDR3 length: 14 residues. Germline loops: CDR1 SNHLY, CDR2 FYNNEI.

A few counts support this clone. The chain has TRBV7-7 and TRBJ2-7, with D unclear. The length of the CDR3 is 13 residues. The ends were cut back, 5 bases at V and 6 bases at J, with 14 bases in the middle. The germline gives CDR1 SSHAT, CDR2 FNYEAQ (reference sequence). Written as DNA, the CDR3 is TGTGCCAGCAGCCTCGACGGCCCGGGCGAGCAGTACTTC. Amino acid sequence: CASSLDGPGEQYF.

This clone was observed a handful of times. The chain is built from TRBV5-6 and TRBJ1-1; D perhaps matches TRBD1 (5 bases). The CDR3 totals 14 residues. V was trimmed by 4 bases and J by 5 bases, leaving 15 bases between them. Germline CDR1 is SGHDT and CDR2 is YYEEEE. In nucleotides, the CDR3 is TGTGCCAGCAGCCCACCTTCAGGGTTAACTGAAGCTTTCTTT. Translation gives CASSPPSGLTEAFF.